Listed here is a single TCR beta chain. The record originates from a study of CD8 T cells in Susac syndrome. The V end was cut by 7 bases, the J end by 5 bases, with 11 bases between. The CDR3 is made up of 11 amino acids. Germline loops: CDR1 SQVTM, CDR2 ANQGSEA. Random hexamers were used to reverse transcribe the RNA input (about 0.5 to 1 ug). It was immunoSEQ multiplex PCR that amplified TCR beta CDR3 across 54 Vbeta and 13 Jbeta. TCRdb fed the immunoSEQ multiplex PCR reads into MiXCR, producing one record per CDR3 protein. The table lists 200,000 to 250,000 distinct CDR3 sequences, around 96% of them singletons.

The receptor's source is a human donor with multiple sclerosis. Material for sequencing was CD4+ T cells from PBMCs. V gene TRBV29-1 combines with J gene TRBJ2-5; D is undetermined. CDR3 in DNA: TGCAGCGCCTCAGTCACGGAGACCCAGTACTTC. This gives the protein CSASVTETQYF.